This paragraph reports one T cell receptor beta chain. Patients scored at least 18 on the Hamilton Depression Scale with DSM-IV major depression. Approximately 30 ml of blood was drawn into EDTA tubes. This sample stems from a study of untreated major depressive disorder. Assay used: immunoSEQ multiplex PCR; TCRdb lists only in-frame clones, some missing. The data contain approximately 15,000 clones, around 90% of them singletons. This sequence was found in a young man with major depressive disorder. The sequenced material came from CD4+ T cells from PBMCs.

The CDR3 nucleotides are TGTGCCAGCAGTTACTCTGGAAATAGCAATCAGCCCCAGCATTTT. Translation gives CASSYSGNSNQPQHF. The chain combines TRBV6-5 with TRBJ1-5, with D unresolved. Looked up from germline, CDR1 is MNHEY and CDR2 is SVGAGI. The CDR3 spans 15 residues. The ends were cut back, 0 bases at V and 0 bases at J, with 6 bases in the middle.